This TCR beta chain stems from a study of blood T cell repertoires in COVID-19. Background on the study: The cDNA or gDNA used as material had been derived from T cells, B-cell-depleted T cells, or PBMCs.

Germline assignment: CDR1 SGHDT and CDR2 YYEEEE. The V end lost 4 bases, the J end lost 10 bases, and 17 bases lay between the germline ends. This CDR3 contains 13 residues. The assay was immunoSEQ multiplex PCR, and TCRdb's table has in-frame clones only and misses some. The sample has around 400,000 clones; about 89% are singletons. The sequence derives from a woman aged 25 to 39 with COVID-19, enrolled during active disease. Sequenced: peripheral blood. The genes are TRBV5-6 and TRBJ1-2, with a tentative D call TRBD1 (5 bases). The CDR3 coding sequence is TGTGCCAGCAGCAGAGGGACGGGAGTTGCCTACACCTTC. Translation gives CASSRGTGVAYTF.